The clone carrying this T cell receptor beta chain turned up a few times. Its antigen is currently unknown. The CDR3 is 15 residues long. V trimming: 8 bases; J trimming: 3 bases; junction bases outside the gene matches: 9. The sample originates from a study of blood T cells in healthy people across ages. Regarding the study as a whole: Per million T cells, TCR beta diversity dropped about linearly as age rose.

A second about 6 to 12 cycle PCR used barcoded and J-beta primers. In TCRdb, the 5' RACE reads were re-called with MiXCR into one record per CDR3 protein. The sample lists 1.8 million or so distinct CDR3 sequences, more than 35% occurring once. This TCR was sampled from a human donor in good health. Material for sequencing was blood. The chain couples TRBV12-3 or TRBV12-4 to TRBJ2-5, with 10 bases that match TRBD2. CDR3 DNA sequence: TGTGCCAGCGGTTCCACAGGACTAGCGGAAGAGACCCAGTACTTC. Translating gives CASGSTGLAEETQYF.